This T cell receptor beta chain appears in the sequencing data of a study of cytomegalovirus exposure and HLA in healthy donors. General study findings and limits: An observed cluster of highly shared sequence variants was recorded as a likely sequencing artifact. Common viral pathogens (according to a later analysis) appeared linked to several of the most significant clusters.

Amplification used 60 Vbeta primers and 13 Jbeta primers. Data came from immunoSEQ multiplex PCR; TCRdb stores just in-frame clones and leaves some out. The sample lists about 200,000 clones, 79% occurring once. Turning to this clone: Its antigen remains unidentified.

The CDR3 has 15 residues. Germline loops: CDR1 SGHRS, CDR2 YFSETQ. V was cut by 0 bases and J by 2 bases, with 12 bases left in between. This chain joins TRBV5-1 and TRBJ2-7, with a weak D call TRBD1 (6 bases). The sequencing sample was made of PBMCs. This TCR came from a girl under 18 in good health and CMV-seropositive. CDR3 in amino acids: CASSLDPGAAYEQYF. In DNA, the CDR3 is TGCGCCAGCAGCTTGGATCCAGGGGCGGCCTACGAGCAGTACTTC.